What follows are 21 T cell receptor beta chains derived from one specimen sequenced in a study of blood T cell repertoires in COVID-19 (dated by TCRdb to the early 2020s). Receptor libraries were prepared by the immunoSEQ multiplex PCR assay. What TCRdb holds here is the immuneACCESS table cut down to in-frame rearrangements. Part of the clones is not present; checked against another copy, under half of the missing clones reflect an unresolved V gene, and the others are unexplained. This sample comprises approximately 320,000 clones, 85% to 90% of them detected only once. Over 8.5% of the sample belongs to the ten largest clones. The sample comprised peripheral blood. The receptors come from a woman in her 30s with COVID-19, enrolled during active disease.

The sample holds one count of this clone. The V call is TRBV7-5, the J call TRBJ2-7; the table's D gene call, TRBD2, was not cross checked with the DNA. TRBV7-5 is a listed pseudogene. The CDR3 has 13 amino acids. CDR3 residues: CVRSWLAVYEQYF. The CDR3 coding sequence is TGTGTCAGAAGTTGGCTAGCGGTCTACGAGCAGTACTTC.

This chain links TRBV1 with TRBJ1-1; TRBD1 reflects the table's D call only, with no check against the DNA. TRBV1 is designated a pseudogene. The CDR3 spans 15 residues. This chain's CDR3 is CTSSHGEQGDTEAFF. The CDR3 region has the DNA TGCACCAGCAGCCACGGGGAACAGGGGGACACTGAAGCTTTCTTT.

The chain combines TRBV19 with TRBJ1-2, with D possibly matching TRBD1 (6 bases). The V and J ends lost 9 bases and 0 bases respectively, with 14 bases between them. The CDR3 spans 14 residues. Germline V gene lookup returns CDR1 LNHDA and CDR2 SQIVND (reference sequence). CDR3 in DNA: TGTGCCAGCTCCGAACAGGGTTCTAACTATGGCTACACCTTC. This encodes CASSEQGSNYGYTF.

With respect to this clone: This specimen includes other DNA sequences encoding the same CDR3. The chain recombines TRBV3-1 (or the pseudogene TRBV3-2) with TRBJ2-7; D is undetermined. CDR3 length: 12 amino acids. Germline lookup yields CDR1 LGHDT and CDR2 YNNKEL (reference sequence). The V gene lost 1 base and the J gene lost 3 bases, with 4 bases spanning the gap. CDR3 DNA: TGTGCCAGCAGCCAAGTGAGCTACGAGCAGTACTTC. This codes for CASSQVSYEQYF.

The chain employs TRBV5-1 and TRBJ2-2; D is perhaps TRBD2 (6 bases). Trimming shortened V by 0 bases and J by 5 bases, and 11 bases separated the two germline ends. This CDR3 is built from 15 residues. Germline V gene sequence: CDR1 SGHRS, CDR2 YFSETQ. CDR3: CASSLVSGGTGELFF. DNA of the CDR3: TGCGCCAGCAGCTTGGTCTCAGGAGGGACCGGGGAGCTGTTTTTT.

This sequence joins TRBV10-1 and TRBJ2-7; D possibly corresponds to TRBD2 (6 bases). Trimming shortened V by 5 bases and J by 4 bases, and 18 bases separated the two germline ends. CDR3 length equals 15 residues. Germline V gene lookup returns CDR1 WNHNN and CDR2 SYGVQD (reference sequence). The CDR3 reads CASSQTGSWGYEQYF. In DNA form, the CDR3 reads TGCGCCAGCAGTCAAACCGGGAGTTGGGGATACGAGCAGTACTTC.

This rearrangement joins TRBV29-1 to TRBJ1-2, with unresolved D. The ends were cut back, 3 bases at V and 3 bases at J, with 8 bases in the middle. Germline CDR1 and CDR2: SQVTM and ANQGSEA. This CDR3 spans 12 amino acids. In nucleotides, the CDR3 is TGCAGCGTTGAGGAGATACACTATGGCTACACCTTC. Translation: CSVEEIHYGYTF.

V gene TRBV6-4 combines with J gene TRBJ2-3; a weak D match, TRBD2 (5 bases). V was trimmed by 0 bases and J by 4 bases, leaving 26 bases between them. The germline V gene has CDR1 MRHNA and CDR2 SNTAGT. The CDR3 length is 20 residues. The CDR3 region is CASSDSNTVLQWEAADTQYF. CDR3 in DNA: TGTGCCAGCAGTGACTCGAACACAGTGTTACAGTGGGAAGCGGCAGATACGCAGTATTTT.

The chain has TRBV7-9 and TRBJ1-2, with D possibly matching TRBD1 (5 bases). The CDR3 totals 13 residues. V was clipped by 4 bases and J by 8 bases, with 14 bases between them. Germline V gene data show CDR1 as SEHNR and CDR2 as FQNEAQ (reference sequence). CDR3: CASSSRGRGGYTF. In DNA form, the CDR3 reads TGTGCCAGCAGCTCTCGAGGGAGGGGCGGCTACACCTTC. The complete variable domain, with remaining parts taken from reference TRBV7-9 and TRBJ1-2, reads DTGVSQNPRHKITKRGQNVTFRCDPISEHNRLYWYRQTLGQGPEFLTYFQNEAQLEKSRLLSDRFSAERPKGSFSTLEIQRTEQGDSAMYLCASSSRGRGGYTFGSGTRLTVV.

The CDR3 sequence: CASSQGGLGTEAFF. CDR3 nucleotides: TGCGCCAGCAGCCAAGGGGGGCTGGGGACTGAAGCTTTCTTT. This chain joins TRBV4-1 and TRBJ1-1, with a weak D call TRBD1 (6 bases). The CDR3 is 14 amino acids. V was shortened by 1 base and J by 5 bases, with 11 bases between the two germline ends. From germline, CDR1 is MGHRA and CDR2 YSYEKL.

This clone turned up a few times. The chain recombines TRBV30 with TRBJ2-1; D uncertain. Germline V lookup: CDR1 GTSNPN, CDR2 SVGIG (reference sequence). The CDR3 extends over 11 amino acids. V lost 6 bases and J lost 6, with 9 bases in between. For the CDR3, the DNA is TGTGCCTGCAAGCAGGTCAATGAGCAGTTCTTC. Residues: CACKQVNEQFF.

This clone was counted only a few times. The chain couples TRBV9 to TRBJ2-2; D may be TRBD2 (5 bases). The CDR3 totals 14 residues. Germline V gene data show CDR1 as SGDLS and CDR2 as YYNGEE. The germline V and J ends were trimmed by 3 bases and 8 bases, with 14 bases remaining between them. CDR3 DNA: TGTGCCAGCAGCGACCCACTAGTGCCTGGGGAGCTGTTTTTT. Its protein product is CASSDPLVPGELFF.

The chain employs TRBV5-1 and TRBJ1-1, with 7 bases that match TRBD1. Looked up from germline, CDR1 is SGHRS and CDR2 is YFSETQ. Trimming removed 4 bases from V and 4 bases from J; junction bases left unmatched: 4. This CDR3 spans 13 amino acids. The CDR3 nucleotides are TGCGCCAGCAGCCGACAGGGCGGCACTGAAGCTTTCTTT. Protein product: CASSRQGGTEAFF.

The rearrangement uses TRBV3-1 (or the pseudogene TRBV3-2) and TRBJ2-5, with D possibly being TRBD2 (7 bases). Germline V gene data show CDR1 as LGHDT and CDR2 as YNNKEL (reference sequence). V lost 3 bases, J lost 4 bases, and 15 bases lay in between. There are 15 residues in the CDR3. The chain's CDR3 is CASSQLAGAGETQYF. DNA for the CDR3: TGTGCCAGCAGCCAGCTGGCGGGGGCTGGAGAGACCCAGTACTTC.

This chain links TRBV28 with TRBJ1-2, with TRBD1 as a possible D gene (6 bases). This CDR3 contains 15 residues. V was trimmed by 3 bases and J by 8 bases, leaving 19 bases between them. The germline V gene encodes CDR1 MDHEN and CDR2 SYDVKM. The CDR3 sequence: CASSFLGAEGGGYTF. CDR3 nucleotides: TGTGCCAGCAGTTTCTTGGGGGCCGAGGGTGGAGGCTACACCTTC.

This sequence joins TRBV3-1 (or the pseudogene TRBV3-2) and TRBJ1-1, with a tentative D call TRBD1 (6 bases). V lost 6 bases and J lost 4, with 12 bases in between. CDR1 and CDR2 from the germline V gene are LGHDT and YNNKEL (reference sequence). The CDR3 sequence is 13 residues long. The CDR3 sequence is CASRQGLSTEAFF. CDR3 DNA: TGTGCCAGCAGGCAGGGGCTTAGCACTGAAGCTTTCTTT.

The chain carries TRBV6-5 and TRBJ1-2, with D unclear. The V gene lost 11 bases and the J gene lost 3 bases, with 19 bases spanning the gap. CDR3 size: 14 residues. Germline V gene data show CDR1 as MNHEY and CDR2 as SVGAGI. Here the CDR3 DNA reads TGTGCCGGAGAGGGTCGGGGTCCGGACTATGGCTACACCTTC. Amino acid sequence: CAGEGRGPDYGYTF.

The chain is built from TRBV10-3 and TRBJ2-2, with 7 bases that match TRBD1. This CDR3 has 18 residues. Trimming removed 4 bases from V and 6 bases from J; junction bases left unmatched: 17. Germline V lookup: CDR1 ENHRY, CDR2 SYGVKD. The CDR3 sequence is CAISGLLPGGSIPGELFF. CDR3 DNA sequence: TGTGCCATCAGTGGACTCTTACCAGGGGGATCGATACCCGGGGAGCTGTTTTTT.

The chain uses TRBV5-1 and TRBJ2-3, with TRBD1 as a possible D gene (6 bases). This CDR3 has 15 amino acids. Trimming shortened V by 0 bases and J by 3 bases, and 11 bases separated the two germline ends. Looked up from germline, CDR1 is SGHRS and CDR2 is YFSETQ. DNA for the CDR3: TGCGCCAGCAGCTTGGCCGGGACACGGACAGATACGCAGTATTTT. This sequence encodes CASSLAGTRTDTQYF.

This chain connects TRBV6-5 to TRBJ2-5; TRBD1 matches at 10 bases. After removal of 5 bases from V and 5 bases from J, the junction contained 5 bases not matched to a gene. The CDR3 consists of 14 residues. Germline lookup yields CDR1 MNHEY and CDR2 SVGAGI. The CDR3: CASSLTGGAETQYF. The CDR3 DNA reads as TGTGCCAGCAGTCTGACAGGGGGCGCGGAGACCCAGTACTTC.

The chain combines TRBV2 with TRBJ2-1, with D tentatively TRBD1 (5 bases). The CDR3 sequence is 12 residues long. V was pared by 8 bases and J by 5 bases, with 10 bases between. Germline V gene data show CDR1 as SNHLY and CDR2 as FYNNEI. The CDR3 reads CASDGANNEQFF. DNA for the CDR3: TGTGCCAGCGATGGGGCCAACAATGAGCAGTTCTTC.